Sequencing of this T cell receptor beta chain was carried out in a study of T cell repertoires in cytomegalovirus infection. Across the study: The authors relied on CMV epitopes, both recently identified HLA-C-restricted and well-studied HLA-B-restricted. Public TCR beta signatures indicated both CMV infection and matching HLA type. Study-wide findings and caveats: Carriers of CMV and the relevant HLA type were discriminated by public TCR beta frequency.

MiXCR, applied by TCRdb to the reads, yields one record per CDR3 protein. The sample records around 100,000 distinct CDR3 sequences, approximately 45% being singletons. About this clonotype: The target antigen is unknown.

Germline values: CDR1 SGHVS, CDR2 FNYEAQ. The trim removed 11 bases at V and 7 bases at J, leaving 7 bases unmatched. CDR3 size: 13 residues. The origin of this receptor is a human donor in good health (CMV status not recorded). Some clones in this sample may be carry-over from other donors' samples. The V and J genes are TRBV7-6 and TRBJ1-6, with 8 bases matching TRBD1. The source material was CD8+ T cells from cultured PBMCs, sampled from culture after CMV antigen stimulation. CDR3 DNA sequence: TGTGCCTCGTCCGGGACAGGAAATTCACCCCTCCACTTT. It encodes CASSGTGNSPLHF.